This TCR beta chain derives from a study of shared clonotypes between healthy human individuals. CDR1 is MDHEN and CDR2 is SYDVKM in the germline V gene. The CDR3 spans 12 residues. Trimming shortened V by 2 bases and J by 8 bases, and 9 bases separated the two germline ends. The table came from immunoSEQ multiplex PCR; TCRdb's copy has only in-frame clones and leaves some out. Of 150,000 to 200,000 clones listed, 85% to 95% are singletons. Sequenced: naive CD4+ T cells sorted from blood. Subset: CD45RA+ positively selected. The J gene is TRBJ1-2, the V gene TRBV28; TRBD1 is a possible D gene (6 bases). This clonotype was sampled from a woman aged 25 to 39 in good health. Written as DNA, the CDR3 is TGTGCCAGCAGTTTAGACAGGAACGGCTACACCTTC. The encoded protein is CASSLDRNGYTF.